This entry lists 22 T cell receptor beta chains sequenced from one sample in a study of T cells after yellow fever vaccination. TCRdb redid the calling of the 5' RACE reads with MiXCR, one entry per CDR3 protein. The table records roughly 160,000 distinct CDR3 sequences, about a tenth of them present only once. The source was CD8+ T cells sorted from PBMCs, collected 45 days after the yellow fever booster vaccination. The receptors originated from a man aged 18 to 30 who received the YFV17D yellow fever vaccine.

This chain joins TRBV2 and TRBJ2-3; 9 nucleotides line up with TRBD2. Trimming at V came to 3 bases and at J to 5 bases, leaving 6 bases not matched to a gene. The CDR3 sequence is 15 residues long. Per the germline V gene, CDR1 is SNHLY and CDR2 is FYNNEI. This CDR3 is CASSDGRGGVDTQYF. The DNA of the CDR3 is TGTGCCAGCAGTGACGGTCGCGGGGGGGTAGATACGCAGTATTTT.

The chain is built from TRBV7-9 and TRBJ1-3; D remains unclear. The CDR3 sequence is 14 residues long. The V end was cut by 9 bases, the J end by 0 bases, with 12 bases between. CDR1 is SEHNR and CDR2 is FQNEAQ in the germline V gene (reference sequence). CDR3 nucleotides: TGTGCCAGGGCCGACGGTAGCTCTGGAAACACCATATATTTT. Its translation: CARADGSSGNTIYF.

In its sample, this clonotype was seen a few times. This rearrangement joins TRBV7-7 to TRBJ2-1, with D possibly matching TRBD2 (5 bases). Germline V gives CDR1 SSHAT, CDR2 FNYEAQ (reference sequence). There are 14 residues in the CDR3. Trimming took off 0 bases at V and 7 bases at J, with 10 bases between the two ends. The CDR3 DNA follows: TGTGCCAGCAGCTTAGCCACTAGTTTTAATGAGCAGTTCTTC. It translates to CASSLATSFNEQFF.

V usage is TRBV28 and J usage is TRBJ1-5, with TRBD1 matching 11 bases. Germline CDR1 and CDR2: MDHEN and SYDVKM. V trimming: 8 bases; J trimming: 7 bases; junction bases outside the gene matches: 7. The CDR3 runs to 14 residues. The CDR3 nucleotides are TGTGCCAGCGGCAGGACAGGGGGCGGGCAGCCCCAGCATTTT. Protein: CASGRTGGGQPQHF.

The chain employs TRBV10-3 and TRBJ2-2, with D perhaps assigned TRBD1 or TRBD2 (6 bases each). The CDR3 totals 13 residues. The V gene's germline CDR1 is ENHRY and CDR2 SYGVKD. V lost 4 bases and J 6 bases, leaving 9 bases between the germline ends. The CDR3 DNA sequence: TGTGCCATCAGTGGGGGGGCCGCCGGGGAGCTGTTTTTT. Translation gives CAISGGAAGELFF.

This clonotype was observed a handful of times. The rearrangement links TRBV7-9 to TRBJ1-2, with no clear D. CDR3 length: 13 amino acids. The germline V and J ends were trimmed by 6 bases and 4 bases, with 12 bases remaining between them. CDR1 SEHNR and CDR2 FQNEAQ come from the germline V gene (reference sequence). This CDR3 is CASSPGIFYGYTF. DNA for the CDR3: TGTGCCAGCAGTCCCGGGATTTTCTATGGCTACACCTTC.

The CDR3 sequence is CASSFFTVRANTEAFF. The DNA for the CDR3 is TGTGCCAGCAGTTTTTTCACGGTTAGGGCGAACACTGAAGCTTTCTTT. The V and J genes are TRBV12-3 or TRBV12-4 and TRBJ1-1; the D is unclear. The length of the CDR3 is 16 residues. V was shortened by 3 bases and J by 1 base, with 15 bases between the two germline ends.

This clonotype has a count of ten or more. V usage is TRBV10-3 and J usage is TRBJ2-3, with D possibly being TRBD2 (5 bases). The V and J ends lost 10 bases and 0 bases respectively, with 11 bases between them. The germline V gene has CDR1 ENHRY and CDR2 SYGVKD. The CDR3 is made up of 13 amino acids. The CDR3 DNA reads TGTGCCACGCTAGCATATAGCACAGATACGCAGTATTTT. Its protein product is CATLAYSTDTQYF.

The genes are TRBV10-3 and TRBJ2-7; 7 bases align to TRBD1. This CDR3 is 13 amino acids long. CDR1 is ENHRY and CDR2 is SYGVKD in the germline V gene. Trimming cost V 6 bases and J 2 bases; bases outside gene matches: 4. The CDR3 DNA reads TGTGCCATCAGCCAGGGGGAAACCTACGAGCAGTACTTC. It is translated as CAISQGETYEQYF.

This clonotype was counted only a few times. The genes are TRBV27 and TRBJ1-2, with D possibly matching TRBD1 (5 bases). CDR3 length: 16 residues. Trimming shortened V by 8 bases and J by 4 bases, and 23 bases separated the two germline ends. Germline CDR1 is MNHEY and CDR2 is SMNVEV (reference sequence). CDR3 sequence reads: CASGQKGPPQGYGYTF. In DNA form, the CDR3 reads TGTGCCAGCGGGCAAAAGGGACCCCCCCAGGGCTATGGCTACACCTTC.

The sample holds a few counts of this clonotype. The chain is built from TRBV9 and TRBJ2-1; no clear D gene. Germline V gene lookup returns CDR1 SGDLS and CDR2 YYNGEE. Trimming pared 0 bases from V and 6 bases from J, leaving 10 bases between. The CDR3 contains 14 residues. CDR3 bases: TGTGCCAGCAGCGTAGCGGCAGGTCCCAATGAGCAGTTCTTC. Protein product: CASSVAAGPNEQFF.

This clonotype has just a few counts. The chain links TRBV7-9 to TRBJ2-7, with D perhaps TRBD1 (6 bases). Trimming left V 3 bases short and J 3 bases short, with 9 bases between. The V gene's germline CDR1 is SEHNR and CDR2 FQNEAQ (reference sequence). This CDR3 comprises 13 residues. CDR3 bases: TGTGCCAGCAGCTTGGGGGACAACTACGAGCAGTACGTC. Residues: CASSLGDNYEQYV.

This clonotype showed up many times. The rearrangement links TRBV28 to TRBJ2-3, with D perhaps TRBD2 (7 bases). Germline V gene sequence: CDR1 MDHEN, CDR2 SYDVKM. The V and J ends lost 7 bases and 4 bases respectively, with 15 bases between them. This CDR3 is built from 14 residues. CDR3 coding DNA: TGTGCCAGCATTCCTGGGGGGGCCCCAGATACGCAGTATTTT. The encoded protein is CASIPGGAPDTQYF.

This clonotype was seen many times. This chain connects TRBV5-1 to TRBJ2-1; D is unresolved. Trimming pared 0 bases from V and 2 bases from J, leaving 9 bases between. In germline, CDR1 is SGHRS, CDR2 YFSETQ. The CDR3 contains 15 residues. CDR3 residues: CASSLARPAYNEQFF. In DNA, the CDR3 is TGCGCCAGCAGCTTGGCCAGACCAGCCTACAATGAGCAGTTCTTC.

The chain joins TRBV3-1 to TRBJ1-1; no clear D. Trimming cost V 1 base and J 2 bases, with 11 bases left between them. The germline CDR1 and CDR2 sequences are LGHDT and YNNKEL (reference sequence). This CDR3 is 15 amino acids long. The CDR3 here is CASSQAVAGNTEAFF. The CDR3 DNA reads TGTGCCAGCAGCCAAGCGGTGGCGGGAAACACTGAAGCTTTCTTT. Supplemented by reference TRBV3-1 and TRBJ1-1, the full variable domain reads DTAVSQTPKYLVTQMGNDKSIKCEQNLGHDTMYWYKQDSKKFLKIMFSYNNKELIINETVPNRFSPKSPDKAHLNLHINSLELGDSAVYFCASSQAVAGNTEAFFGQGTRLTVV.

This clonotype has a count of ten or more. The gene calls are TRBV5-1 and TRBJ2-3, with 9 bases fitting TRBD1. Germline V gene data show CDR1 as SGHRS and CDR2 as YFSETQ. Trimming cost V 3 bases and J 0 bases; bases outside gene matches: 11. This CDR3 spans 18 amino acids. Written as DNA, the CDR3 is TGCGCCAGCAGCTCGCCGGGACAGGGAGTTGAGAGCACAGATACGCAGTATTTT. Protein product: CASSSPGQGVESTDTQYF.

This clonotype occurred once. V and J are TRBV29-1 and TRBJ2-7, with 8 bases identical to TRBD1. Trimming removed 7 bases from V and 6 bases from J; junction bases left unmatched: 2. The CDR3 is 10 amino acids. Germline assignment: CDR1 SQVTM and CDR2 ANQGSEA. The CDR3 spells CSGQGPEQYV. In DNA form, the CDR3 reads TGCAGCGGACAGGGGCCCGAGCAGTACGTC.

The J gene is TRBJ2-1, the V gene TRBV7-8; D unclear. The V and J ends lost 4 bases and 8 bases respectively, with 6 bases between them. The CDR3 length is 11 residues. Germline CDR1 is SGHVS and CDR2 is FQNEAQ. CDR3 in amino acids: CASSSQDEQFF. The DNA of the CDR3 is TGTGCCAGCAGCTCACAAGATGAGCAGTTCTTC.

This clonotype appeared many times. The CDR3 DNA follows: TGTGCCAGCAGCGTATGGGGGACAGGAGAGACCCAGTACTTC. This codes for CASSVWGTGETQYF. J is TRBJ2-5 and V is TRBV9; 8 nucleotides match TRBD1. Losses at the gene ends were 1 base for V and 4 bases for J; bases not matched to a gene: 3. Germline CDR1 SGDLS, CDR2 YYNGEE. The CDR3 is 14 residues long.

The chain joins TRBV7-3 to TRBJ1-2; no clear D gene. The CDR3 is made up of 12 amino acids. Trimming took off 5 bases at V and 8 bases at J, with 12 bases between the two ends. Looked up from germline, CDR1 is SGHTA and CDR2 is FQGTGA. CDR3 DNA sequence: TGTGCCAGCAGCCAGGAGGGTGACGGCTACACCTTC. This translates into CASSQEGDGYTF.

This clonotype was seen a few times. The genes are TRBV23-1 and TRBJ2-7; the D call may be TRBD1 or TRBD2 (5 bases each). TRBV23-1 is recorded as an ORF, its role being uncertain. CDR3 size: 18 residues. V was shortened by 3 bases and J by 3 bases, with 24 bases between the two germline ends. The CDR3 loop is CASSHPLGEFTLDYEQYV. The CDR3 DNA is TGCGCCAGCAGTCACCCCCTGGGGGAGTTCACTCTCGACTACGAGCAGTACGTC.

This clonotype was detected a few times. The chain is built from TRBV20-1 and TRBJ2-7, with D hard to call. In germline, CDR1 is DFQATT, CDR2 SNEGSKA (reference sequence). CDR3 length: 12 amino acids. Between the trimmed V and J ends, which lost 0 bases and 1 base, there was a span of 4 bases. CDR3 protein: CSAREGSYEQYF. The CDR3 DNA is TGCAGTGCTAGAGAGGGATCCTACGAGCAGTACTTC.